The 21 T cell receptor beta chains listed next were all sequenced from one sample in a study of blood T cell repertoires in COVID-19. Generated by immunoSEQ multiplex PCR, the TCRdb table keeps only in-frame clones and is missing some. The profile shows about 140,000 clones, around 85% of them singletons. The sample was peripheral blood. The origin of the receptors is a man between 45 and 60 years old with acute or convalescent COVID-19.

This sequence joins TRBV21-1 and TRBJ2-5; TRBD1, the table's D call, was not compared with the DNA. TRBV21-1 is a known pseudogene. There are 16 residues in the CDR3. The CDR3 DNA follows: TGTGCCAGCAGAGGGGCAGGGGGCACAGCCGGAGAGACCCAGTACTTC. It translates to CASRGAGGTAGETQYF.

V usage is TRBV7-9 and J usage is TRBJ1-1, with D perhaps matching TRBD1 (5 bases). CDR1 and CDR2 from the germline V gene are SEHNR and FQNEAQ (reference sequence). The V end was cut by 5 bases, the J end by 8 bases, with 12 bases between. This CDR3 contains 12 residues. The CDR3 loop is CASSQDSTEAFF. The DNA for the CDR3 is TGTGCCAGCAGCCAAGACAGCACCGAAGCTTTCTTT. Full variable domain (remainder filled in from reference TRBV7-9 and TRBJ1-1): DTGVSQNPRHKITKRGQNVTFRCDPISEHNRLYWYRQTLGQGPEFLTYFQNEAQLEKSRLLSDRFSAERPKGSFSTLEIQRTEQGDSAMYLCASSQDSTEAFFGQGTRLTVV.

The genes are TRBV7-3 and TRBJ2-7, with D possibly being TRBD1 (6 bases). Trimming cost V 5 bases and J 1 base, with 9 bases left between them. Germline V gene lookup returns CDR1 SGHTA and CDR2 FQGTGA. The CDR3 runs to 13 residues. CDR3 amino acids: CASSPGTSYEQYF. The DNA for the CDR3 is TGTGCCAGCAGCCCGGGGACATCCTACGAGCAGTACTTC.

This clone was seen a handful of times. The genes are TRBV7-2 and TRBJ2-5; 10 bases fit TRBD2. The CDR3 totals 17 residues. Losses at the gene ends were 1 base for V and 4 bases for J; bases not matched to a gene: 9. Germline loops: CDR1 SGHTA, CDR2 FQGNSA. CDR3 coding DNA: TGTGCCAGCAGCTTAGGGGAAACTAGCGGGATGAGAGAGACCCAGTACTTC. This sequence encodes CASSLGETSGMRETQYF. Drawing the rest from reference TRBV7-2 and TRBJ2-5, the complete variable domain is GAGVSQSPSNKVTEKGKDVELRCDPISGHTALYWYRQSLGQGLEFLIYFQGNSAPDKSGLPSDRFSAERTGGSVSTLTIQRTQQEDSAVYLCASSLGETSGMRETQYFGPGTRLLVL.

The CDR3 DNA reads as TGTGCCAGCAGTTACGGGGGGGAGCAGACCCAGTACTTC. Its translation is CASSYGGEQTQYF. V gene TRBV6-5 combines with J gene TRBJ2-5; TRBD2 matches 7 bases. Germline trimming cut 2 bases from V and 6 bases from J; bases unmatched to any gene: 3. Germline V gene sequence: CDR1 MNHEY, CDR2 SVGAGI. This CDR3 spans 13 amino acids.

The chain is built from TRBV29-1 and TRBJ2-7, with TRBD2 as a possible D gene (6 bases). Germline V gives CDR1 SQVTM, CDR2 ANQGSEA. The germline V and J ends were trimmed by 4 bases and 1 base, with 14 bases remaining between them. This CDR3 has 14 residues. As DNA, the CDR3 is TGCAGCGTTGCCCCGCGGGGACCTTCCTACGAGCAGTACTTC. Translation gives CSVAPRGPSYEQYF.

The chain is built from TRBV9 and TRBJ1-5, with D possibly being TRBD1 (6 bases). Germline V gene lookup returns CDR1 SGDLS and CDR2 YYNGEE. This CDR3 is built from 14 residues. V was cut by 0 bases and J by 6 bases, with 10 bases left in between. The CDR3 DNA is TGTGCCAGCAGCGTAGGGGGGGGCGGTCAGCCCCAGCATTTT. Protein: CASSVGGGGQPQHF. The variable domain in full, completed from reference TRBV9 and TRBJ1-5, reads DSGVTQTPKHLITATGQRVTLRCSPRSGDLSVYWYQQSLDQGLQFLIQYYNGEERAKGNILERFSAQQFPDLHSELNLSSLELGDSALYFCASSVGGGGQPQHFGDGTRLSIL.

The chain is built from TRBV11-3 and TRBJ2-7; 7 bases line up with TRBD2. The CDR3 runs 19 residues. The germline CDR1 and CDR2 sequences are SGHNT and YENEEA. With 5 bases clipped from V and 0 bases from J, the junction kept 19 bases outside the gene matches. CDR3 amino acids: CASSPGGWDEGTRSYEQYF. In nucleotides, the CDR3 is TGTGCCAGCAGCCCGGGAGGTTGGGACGAAGGAACGCGCTCCTACGAGCAGTACTTC.

The count of this clone is one. This chain connects TRBV7-3 to TRBJ2-7, with 13 nucleotides matching TRBD2. V was clipped by 4 bases and J by 3 bases; unmatched bases: 3. This CDR3 is 15 amino acids long. Germline V CDR1 and CDR2: SGHTA, FQGTGA. The CDR3, as DNA: TGTGCCAGCAGCTCCGGACTAGCGGGAGACTACGAGCAGTACTTC. This translates into CASSSGLAGDYEQYF.

The chain employs TRBV7-9 and TRBJ1-5; D gene ambiguous. V lost 5 bases and J 3 bases, leaving 23 bases between the germline ends. The CDR3 length is 18 residues. In germline, CDR1 is SEHNR, CDR2 FQNEAQ (reference sequence). CDR3 sequence: CASSPGIIGVRDNQPQHF. The CDR3 nucleotides read TGTGCCAGCAGCCCAGGTATTATCGGTGTGAGGGACAATCAGCCCCAGCATTTT.

The chain carries TRBV15 and TRBJ2-7; 8 positions agree with TRBD1. Trimming took 5 bases from V and 0 from J; bases not matched to a gene: 6. Germline V CDR1 and CDR2: LNHNV, YYDKDF (reference sequence). The CDR3 extends over 15 amino acids. The CDR3 protein is CATSFRDRTSYEQYF. DNA of the CDR3: TGTGCCACCAGCTTCCGGGACAGGACCTCCTACGAGCAGTACTTC. Full variable domain (missing parts from reference TRBV15 and TRBJ2-7): DAMVIQNPRYQVTQFGKPVTLSCSQTLNHNVMYWYQQKSSQAPKLLFHYYDKDFNNEADTPDNFQSRRPNTSFCFLDIRSPGLGDTAMYLCATSFRDRTSYEQYFGPGTRLTVT.

The V call is TRBV10-1, the J call TRBJ1-1; TRBD1 is a possible D gene (5 bases). This CDR3 has 13 residues. In germline, CDR1 is WNHNN, CDR2 SYGVQD (reference sequence). V was shortened by 6 bases and J by 2 bases, with 10 bases between the two germline ends. The CDR3 spells CASRAQGNTEAFF. The CDR3 region has the DNA TGCGCCAGCAGGGCCCAGGGAAACACTGAAGCTTTCTTT.

The chain joins TRBV30 to TRBJ2-1, with a weak D call TRBD1 (6 bases). V lost 0 bases, J lost 9 bases, and 9 bases lay in between. The germline gives CDR1 GTSNPN, CDR2 SVGIG (reference sequence). This CDR3 is built from 12 residues. CDR3 nucleotide sequence: TGTGCCTGGAGTGTAAGGGGGATTGAGCAGTTCTTC. It translates to CAWSVRGIEQFF.

The count of this clone is one. The chain combines TRBV28 with TRBJ2-7; D unclear. The CDR3 contains 14 residues. Trimming cost V 7 bases and J 5 bases, with 18 bases left between them. Germline assignment: CDR1 MDHEN and CDR2 SYDVKM. CDR3 in DNA: TGTGCCAGCAACCCGTGGGCAGCCGGCCACGAGCAGTACTTC. This gives the protein CASNPWAAGHEQYF. Complete variable domain (other parts from reference TRBV28 and TRBJ2-7): DVKVTQSSRYLVKRTGEKVFLECVQDMDHENMFWYRQDPGLGLRLIYFSYDVKMKEKGDIPEGYSVSREKKERFSLILESASTNQTSMYLCASNPWAAGHEQYFGPGTRLTVT.

The chain recombines TRBV11-2 with TRBJ2-3; D remains unclear. With 3 bases removed from V and 6 bases from J, the gap between germline ends came to 7 bases. This CDR3 is built from 12 residues. Germline values: CDR1 SGHAT, CDR2 FQNNGV. CDR3 residues: CASSFSEDTQYF. CDR3 bases: TGTGCCAGCAGCTTCTCTGAGGATACGCAGTATTTT.

The chain uses TRBV5-1 and TRBJ2-5, with D possibly TRBD2 on 6 matching bases. Trimming stripped 6 bases from V and 5 bases from J, with 20 bases between. CDR1 and CDR2 (germline): SGHRS, YFSETQ. CDR3 length equals 15 residues. CDR3 coding DNA: TGCGCCAGCAACGGGATCGGAACGGCGGGGGAGACCCAGTACTTC. Translating gives CASNGIGTAGETQYF.

The genes are TRBV9 and TRBJ2-7, with 7 bases identical to TRBD2. Germline V gene sequence: CDR1 SGDLS, CDR2 YYNGEE. This CDR3 contains 15 residues. V trimming: 0 bases; J trimming: 5 bases; junction bases outside the gene matches: 8. The CDR3 is CASSVGGRENDEQYF. CDR3 DNA: TGTGCCAGCAGCGTAGGAGGGCGGGAGAACGACGAGCAGTACTTC.

This rearrangement joins TRBV7-9 to TRBJ2-3; D possibly corresponds to TRBD2 (6 bases). Deletions cut 5 bases from V and 1 base from J, with 10 bases between. The CDR3 is 14 residues long. The germline CDR1 and CDR2 sequences are SEHNR and FQNEAQ (reference sequence). In DNA, the CDR3 is TGTGCCAGCAGCGGCGGGATAGGCACAGATACGCAGTATTTT. It specifies CASSGGIGTDTQYF.

Here the CDR3 reads CASRQGSPYGYTF. DNA for the CDR3: TGTGCCAGCCGACAGGGGAGTCCCTATGGCTACACCTTC. V usage is TRBV6-5 and J usage is TRBJ1-2, with 8 bases lining up with TRBD1. The CDR3 contains 13 residues. Germline values: CDR1 MNHEY, CDR2 SVGAGI. Trimming took 8 bases from V and 4 from J; bases not matched to a gene: 6.

The chain combines TRBV29-1 with TRBJ1-5; 9 bases map to TRBD1. J gave up 1 base and V 4 bases, and 5 bases lay outside the gene matches. Germline CDR1 SQVTM, CDR2 ANQGSEA. The CDR3 is 15 amino acids. The CDR3 spells CSVGGTGSSNQPQHF. CDR3 sequence (DNA): TGCAGCGTTGGAGGGACAGGGTCAAGCAATCAGCCCCAGCATTTT.

This chain joins TRBV21-1 and TRBJ1-1; the table's D gene call, TRBD1, was not cross checked with the DNA. TRBV21-1 is a pseudogene. This CDR3 region has 14 residues. In DNA form, the CDR3 reads TGTGCCAGCAGGGCGACAGGGAATTGCACTGAAGCTTTCTTT. Encoded protein: CASRATGNCTEAFF.